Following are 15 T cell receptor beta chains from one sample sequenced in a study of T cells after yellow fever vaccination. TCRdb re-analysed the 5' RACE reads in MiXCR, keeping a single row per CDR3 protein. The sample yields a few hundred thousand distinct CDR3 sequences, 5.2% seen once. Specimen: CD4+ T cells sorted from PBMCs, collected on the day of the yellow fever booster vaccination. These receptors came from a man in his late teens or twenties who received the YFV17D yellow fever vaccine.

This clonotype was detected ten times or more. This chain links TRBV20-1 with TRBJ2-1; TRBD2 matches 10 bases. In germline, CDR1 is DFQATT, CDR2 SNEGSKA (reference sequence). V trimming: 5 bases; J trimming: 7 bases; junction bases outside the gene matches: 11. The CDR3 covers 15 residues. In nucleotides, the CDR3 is TGCAGTGCTCCCGATAGCGGGGGGCCGCTTAATGAGCAGTTCTTC. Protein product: CSAPDSGGPLNEQFF.

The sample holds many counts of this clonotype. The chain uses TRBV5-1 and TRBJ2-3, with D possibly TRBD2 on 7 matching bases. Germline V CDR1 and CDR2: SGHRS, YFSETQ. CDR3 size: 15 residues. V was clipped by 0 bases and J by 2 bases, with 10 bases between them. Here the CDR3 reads CASSLVAGATDTQYF. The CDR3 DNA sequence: TGCGCCAGCAGCTTGGTGGCGGGGGCCACAGATACGCAGTATTTT.

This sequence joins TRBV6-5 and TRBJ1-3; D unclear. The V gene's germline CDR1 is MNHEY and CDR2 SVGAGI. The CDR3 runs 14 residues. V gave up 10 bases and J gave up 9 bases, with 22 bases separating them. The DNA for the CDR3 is TGTGCCACCAGATACGGGCCGAGCGCTAGCACCATATATTTT. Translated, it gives CATRYGPSASTIYF.

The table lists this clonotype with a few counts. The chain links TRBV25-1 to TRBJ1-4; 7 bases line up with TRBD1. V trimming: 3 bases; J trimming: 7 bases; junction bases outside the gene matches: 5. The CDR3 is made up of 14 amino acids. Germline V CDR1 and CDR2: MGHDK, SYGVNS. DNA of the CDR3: TGTGCCAGCAGTGATACAGGGGCGGGTGAAAAACTGTTTTTT. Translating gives CASSDTGAGEKLFF.

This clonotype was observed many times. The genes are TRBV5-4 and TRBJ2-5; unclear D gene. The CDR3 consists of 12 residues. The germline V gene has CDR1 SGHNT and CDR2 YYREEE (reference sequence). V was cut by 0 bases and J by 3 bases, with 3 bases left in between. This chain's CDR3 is CASSLGEETQYF. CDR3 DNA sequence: TGTGCCAGCAGCTTGGGGGAAGAGACCCAGTACTTC.

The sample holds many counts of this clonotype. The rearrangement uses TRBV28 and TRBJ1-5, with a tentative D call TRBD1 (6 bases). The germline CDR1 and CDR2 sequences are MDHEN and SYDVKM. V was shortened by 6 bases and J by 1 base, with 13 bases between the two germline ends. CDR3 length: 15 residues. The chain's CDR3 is CASRPWTESNQPQHF. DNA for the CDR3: TGTGCCAGCAGACCTTGGACAGAAAGCAATCAGCCCCAGCATTTT.

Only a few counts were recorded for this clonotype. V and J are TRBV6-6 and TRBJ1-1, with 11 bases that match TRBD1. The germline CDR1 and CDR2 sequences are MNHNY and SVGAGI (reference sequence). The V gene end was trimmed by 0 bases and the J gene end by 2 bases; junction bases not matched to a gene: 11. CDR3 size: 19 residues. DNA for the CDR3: TGTGCCAGCAGTTACTCACTCGGACAGGGGGCGAGGGTAAACACTGAAGCTTTCTTT. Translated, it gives CASSYSLGQGARVNTEAFF.

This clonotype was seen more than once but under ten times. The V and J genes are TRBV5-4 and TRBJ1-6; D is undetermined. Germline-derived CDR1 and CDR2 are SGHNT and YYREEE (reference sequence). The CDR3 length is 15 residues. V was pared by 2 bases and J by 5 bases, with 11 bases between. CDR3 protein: CASSLHTDDNSPLHF. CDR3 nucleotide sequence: TGTGCCAGCAGCTTACATACGGACGATAATTCACCCCTCCACTTT.

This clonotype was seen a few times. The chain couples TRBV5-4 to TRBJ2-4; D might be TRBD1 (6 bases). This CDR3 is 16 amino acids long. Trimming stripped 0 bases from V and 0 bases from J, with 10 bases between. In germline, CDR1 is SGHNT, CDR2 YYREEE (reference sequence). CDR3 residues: CASSLEARGAKNIQYF. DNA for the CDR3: TGTGCCAGCAGCTTGGAAGCCAGGGGAGCCAAAAACATTCAGTACTTC.

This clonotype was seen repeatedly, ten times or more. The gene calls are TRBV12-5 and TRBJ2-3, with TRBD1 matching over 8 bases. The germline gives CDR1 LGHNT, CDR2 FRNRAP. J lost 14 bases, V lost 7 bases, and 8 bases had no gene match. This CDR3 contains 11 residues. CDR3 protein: CASAQDRVRYF. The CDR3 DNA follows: TGTGCTAGTGCCCAGGACAGGGTGCGGTATTTT.

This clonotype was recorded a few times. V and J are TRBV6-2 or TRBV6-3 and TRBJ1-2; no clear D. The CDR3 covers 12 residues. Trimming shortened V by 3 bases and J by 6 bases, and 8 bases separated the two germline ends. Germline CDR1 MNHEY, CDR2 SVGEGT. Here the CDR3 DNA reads TGTGCCAGCAGTTATCGAGAGAATGGCTACACCTTC. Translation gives CASSYRENGYTF.

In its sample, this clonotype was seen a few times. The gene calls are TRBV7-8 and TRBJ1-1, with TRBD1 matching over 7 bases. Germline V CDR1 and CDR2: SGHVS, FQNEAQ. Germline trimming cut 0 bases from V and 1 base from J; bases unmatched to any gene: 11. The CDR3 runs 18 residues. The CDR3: CASSLALNRQGKNTEAFF. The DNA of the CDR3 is TGTGCCAGCAGCTTAGCCCTAAACCGACAGGGAAAGAACACTGAAGCTTTCTTT.

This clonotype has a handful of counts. CDR3 protein: CASSFRRLATDTQYF. CDR3 nucleotides: TGTGCCAGCAGCTTCCGAAGGTTGGCAACAGATACGCAGTATTTT. The V gene is TRBV7-9, the J gene TRBJ2-3; D unclear. CDR3 size: 15 residues. The germline CDR1 and CDR2 sequences are SEHNR and FQNEAQ (reference sequence). Trimming removed 3 bases from V and 3 bases from J, with 13 bases in between.

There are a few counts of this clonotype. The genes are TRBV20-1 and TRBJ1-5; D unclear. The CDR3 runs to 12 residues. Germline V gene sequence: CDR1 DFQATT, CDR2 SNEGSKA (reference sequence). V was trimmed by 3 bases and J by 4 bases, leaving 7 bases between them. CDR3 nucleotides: TGCAGTGCTAGCGCTCAGAATCAGCCCCAGCATTTT. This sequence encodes CSASAQNQPQHF.

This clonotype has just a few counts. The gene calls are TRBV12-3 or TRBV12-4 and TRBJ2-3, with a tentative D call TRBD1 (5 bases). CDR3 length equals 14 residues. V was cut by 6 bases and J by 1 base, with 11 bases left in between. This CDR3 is CASSLIGGTDTQYF. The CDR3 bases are TGTGCCAGCAGCCTCATAGGGGGCACAGATACGCAGTATTTT.